A selection of T cell receptor beta chains follows, all from one sample in a study of shared clonotypes between healthy human individuals. The table came from immunoSEQ multiplex PCR; TCRdb's copy has only in-frame clones and leaves some out. The repertoire has around 1,900,000 clones, 80% to 95% of them found once; the top ten carry roughly 1.7%. Sequencing input: naive CD8+ T cells from PBMCs. All receptors come from a man aged 18-30 years in good health. Some clones in this sample may be carry-over from other donors' samples. Both conserved end residues are part of each CDR3. Each record gives: J gene, D gene, clone size, V gene, CDR3 DNA, CDR3 protein. A D gene is named only where the DNA matches it firmly. Clone sizes are given selectively: once, few, many, or a class where the clone is expanded.

TRBJ1-2,-,-,TRBV9,TGTGCCAGCAGCGAGGGAATCCCTTATGGCTACACCTTC,CASSEGIPYGYTF
TRBJ1-6,-,-,TRBV6-6,TGTGCCAGCAGTTACTCTGGCAGGTCAAATTCACCCCTCCACTTT,CASSYSGRSNSPLHF
TRBJ2-2,TRBD1,-,TRBV27,TGTGCCAGCAGTTTCTTTGCGACAGGGGTAACCGGGGAGCTGTTTTTT,CASSFFATGVTGELFF
TRBJ2-1,TRBD2,-,TRBV5-5,TGTGCCAGCAGCTCCTCTCGGACTAGCTTATACAATGAGCAGTTCTTC,CASSSSRTSLYNEQFF
TRBJ2-1,-,-,TRBV6-1,TGTGCCAGCAGTGAGCTCCGGACTGATCAAGAGCAGTTCTTC,CASSELRTDQEQFF
TRBJ2-3,-,-,TRBV29-1,TGCAGCGTTCCGAGAACGTCATTGCGGGGCACTCTATCAGATACGCAGTATTTT,CSVPRTSLRGTLSDTQYF
TRBJ2-3,-,-,TRBV21-1,TGTGCCAATCGTTCTAGCGGGAGCCCCACAGATACGCAGTATTTT,CANRSSGSPTDTQYF
TRBJ2-3,TRBD2,-,TRBV7-7,TGTGCCAGCAGCTCGGGACTAGCGGGAACAGATACGCAGTATTTT,CASSSGLAGTDTQYF
TRBJ2-7,-,-,TRBV21-1,TGTGCCAGCAGCAAACCTTCTCGCAGGTTCTACGAGCAGTACTTC,CASSKPSRRFYEQYF
TRBJ2-7,-,-,TRBV5-1,TGCGCCAGCAGCTTGGGGGGTATCTCCTACGAGCAGTACTTC,CASSLGGISYEQYF
TRBJ2-7,-,-,TRBV7-8,TGTGCCAGCAGCTTAGAAACAGGGACCTACGAGCAGTACTTC,CASSLETGTYEQYF
TRBJ1-1,TRBD1,-,TRBV27,TGTGCCAGCAGCAGGGACAGGGGAATGAACACTGAAGCTTTCTTT,CASSRDRGMNTEAFF
TRBJ1-2,-,-,TRBV28,TGTGCCAGCAGTTTAGTCCAGGGAAGGAACTATGGCTACACCTTC,CASSLVQGRNYGYTF
TRBJ1-4,-,-,TRBV11-2,TGTGCCAGCAGCTTAGTCGGGGGGGTGAAAGAAAAACTGTTTTTT,CASSLVGGVKEKLFF
TRBJ2-1,-,-,TRBV10-2,TGCGCCAGCAGACCGGGACTGTCCTACAATGAGCAGTTCTTC,CASRPGLSYNEQFF
TRBJ1-2,TRBD1,-,TRBV29-1,TGCAGCGTTGAAGATTTTCTCGGGGGTCGGCATTCGGACAGGGGGCGCGTTAACTATGGCTACACCTTC,CSVEDFLGGRHSDRGRVNYGYTF
TRBJ1-4,-,-,TRBV11-2,TGTGCCAGCAGCCACCCTGTGGGTGAAAAACTGTTTTTT,CASSHPVGEKLFF
TRBJ1-1,-,-,TRBV25-1,TGTGCCAGCAGTGAGGGCAACACTGAAGCTTTCTTT,CASSEGNTEAFF
TRBJ2-1,-,-,TRBV9,TGTGCCAGCAGCGTAGCTGGGGGGAGAGGCAATGAGCAGTTCTTC,CASSVAGGRGNEQFF
TRBJ1-5,-,-,TRBV5-4,TGTGCCAGCAGCTGTGACAGACCCCGTATCGGGGGCAATCAGCCCCAGCATTTT,CASSCDRPRIGGNQPQHF
TRBJ1-2,TRBD1,-,TRBV10-3,TGTGCCATCAGTGACCCTCCTACAGGGGCGGATCACGGCTACACCTTC,CAISDPPTGADHGYTF
TRBJ2-7,-,-,TRBV15,TGTGCCACCAGTCTACAGGGTTCTATCTACGAGCAGTACTTC,CATSLQGSIYEQYF
TRBJ2-7,-,-,TRBV5-1,TGCGCCAGCAGCGAGGGCCCTGCCTACGAGCAGTACTTC,CASSEGPAYEQYF
TRBJ2-2,-,-,TRBV2,TGTGCCAGCAGCCGACTAGTCGGTAACGGGGAGCTGTTTTTT,CASSRLVGNGELFF
TRBJ2-1,TRBD2,-,TRBV19,TGTGCCAGTAGTATCAGCGCTAGCGGGAGGGTCTTCGTTGATGAGCAGTTCTTC,CASSISASGRVFVDEQFF
TRBJ1-5,TRBD1,-,TRBV27,TGTGCCAGCAGCATCAGGGGGTATCAGCCCCAGCATTTT,CASSIRGYQPQHF
TRBJ2-1,TRBD2,-,TRBV4-1,TGCGCCAGCAGCCAGTTCCCCATGGGGGGGGGATACAATGAGCAGTTCTTC,CASSQFPMGGGYNEQFF
TRBJ2-5,TRBD2,-,TRBV4-2,TGTGCCAGCAGCCACGGACTAGGGCAAGAGACCCAGTACTTC,CASSHGLGQETQYF
TRBJ1-1,-,-,TRBV19,TGTGCCAGTAGTATTATGGGGGATGAAGCTTTCTTT,CASSIMGDEAFF
TRBJ1-5,TRBD1,-,TRBV27,TGTGCCAGCAGGCTAACAGGGGCTAGCAATCAGCCCCAGCATTTT,CASRLTGASNQPQHF
TRBJ2-5,-,-,TRBV6-5,TGTGCCAGCAGTTACTCGAGGGTAGGGGCCGAGACCCAGTACTTC,CASSYSRVGAETQYF
TRBJ2-1,TRBD2,-,TRBV7-9,TGTGCCAGCAGCTTTAAGACTAGCGGGGGGGATCGATCGAATGAGCAGTTCTTC,CASSFKTSGGDRSNEQFF
TRBJ1-5,-,-,TRBV6-6,TGTGCCAGCAGTTACTCGAGTGAGAGCAATCAGCCCCAGCATTTT,CASSYSSESNQPQHF
TRBJ2-1,-,once,TRBV27,TGTGCCAGCAGTTTAGGCAGCAACAATGAGCAGTTCTTC,CASSLGSNNEQFF
TRBJ1-6,TRBD1,-,TRBV30,TGTGCCGGAAGGACAGGGTTTTCACCCCTCCACTTT,CAGRTGFSPLHF
TRBJ2-1,-,-,TRBV27,TGTGCCAGCAGTCCGGAGGTGGCTATGGCAGATGAGCAGTTCTTC,CASSPEVAMADEQFF
TRBJ2-1,-,-,TRBV9,TGTGCCAGCAGCGCGGCAGGGGACTTATACAATGAGCAGTTCTTC,CASSAAGDLYNEQFF
TRBJ2-7,TRBD1,-,TRBV5-8,TGTGCCAGCAGCTTCGGGGACAGGGGGCGCCTATCCATTGCCCTCGACGAGCAGTACTTC,CASSFGDRGRLSIALDEQYF
TRBJ1-1,-,-,TRBV6-1,TGTGCCAGCAGTCCACAGGGGAACACTGAAGCTTTCTTT,CASSPQGNTEAFF
TRBJ2-6,-,-,TRBV29-1,TGCAGCGTGATAGGCCCAGGGCCGAGCTCTGGGGCCAACGTCCTGACTTTC,CSVIGPGPSSGANVLTF
TRBJ2-7,-,-,TRBV10-3,TGTGCCATCAGTGATCTTAAAATTGGTAAGGGGTCCTACGAGCAGTACTTC,CAISDLKIGKGSYEQYF
TRBJ1-5,-,once,TRBV4-2,TGTGCCAGCAGCCCCTCCCGTCATAGCAATCAGCCCCAGCATTTT,CASSPSRHSNQPQHF
TRBJ2-6,-,-,TRBV28,TGTGCCAGCAGCCCACATTCAGGACGGATTCAACTCTCTGGGGCCAACGTCCTGACTTTC,CASSPHSGRIQLSGANVLTF
TRBJ2-2,-,-,TRBV6-1,TGTGCCAGCAGTGTCACCGGGGCGCCCGGGGAGCTGTTTTTT,CASSVTGAPGELFF
TRBJ1-1,-,-,TRBV19,TGTGCCAGTAGTATAGTTAGTGGTATACACTCCGGCACTGAAGCTTTCTTT,CASSIVSGIHSGTEAFF
TRBJ1-5,TRBD1,-,TRBV28,TGTGCCAGCAGAAAACGGGGGACAGGGGGCCCCTATCAGCCCCAGCATTTT,CASRKRGTGGPYQPQHF
TRBJ2-7,TRBD2,-,TRBV25-1,TGTGCCAGCAGTGAATCGGCTAGCGGGATCTACGAGCAGTACTTC,CASSESASGIYEQYF
TRBJ1-1,-,-,TRBV15,TGTGCCACCAGCAGAGGGCCGGTGAACACTGAAGCTTTCTTT,CATSRGPVNTEAFF
TRBJ2-7,TRBD1,-,TRBV27,TGTGCCAGCAGTATAGGACAGGGGGTGGGTGAGCAGTACTTC,CASSIGQGVGEQYF
TRBJ2-3,TRBD1,-,TRBV10-1,TGCGCCAGCAGTGAACCGGGACAGGGGGCTTCGGCGCAGTATTTT,CASSEPGQGASAQYF
TRBJ1-1,-,-,TRBV9,TGTGCCAGCAGCGTCGACAGTTCGAACACTGAAGCTTTCTTT,CASSVDSSNTEAFF
TRBJ2-7,-,-,TRBV7-2,TGTGCCAGCAGATGGGGAAGCGAGAACTACGAGCAGTACTTC,CASRWGSENYEQYF
TRBJ2-7,-,few,TRBV11-2,TGTGCCAGCAGCTTAGGATTGTTCGAGCAGTACTTC,CASSLGLFEQYF
TRBJ2-7,TRBD1,-,TRBV6-1,TGTGCCAGCAGTGAACGGGAATTTGGGACAGCTTTCTACGAGCAGTACTTC,CASSEREFGTAFYEQYF